This note documents a single TCR beta chain sequence. Its antigen is currently unknown. This CDR3 region has 15 residues. Germline CDR1 reads SGHAT; CDR2 reads FQNNGV. V was cut by 1 base and J by 4 bases, with 10 bases left in between. This entry belongs to a study of lymphopenia after photon versus proton radiotherapy. Study-wide results and limits: After lymphocyte nadir, photon-treated repertoires showed oligoclonal expansion, especially CD8+ Temra. Proton therapy kept repertoires fairly stable, unlike photons, which gained effector/memory cells.

Sequencing used immunoSEQ multiplex PCR; TCRdb keeps in-frame clones, though not all of them. This sample has about 45,000 clones, with over 75% found just once. Specimen: peripheral blood, collected from a patient treated with photon-based radiotherapy. This sequence was found in a man aged 40-50 years with gastric cancer. This rearrangement joins TRBV11-2 to TRBJ2-2, with D unclear. CDR3 residues: CASSLVVRSTGELFF. CDR3 in DNA: TGTGCCAGCAGCTTAGTAGTTCGGAGCACCGGGGAGCTGTTTTTT. Variable domain in full (rest from reference TRBV11-2 and TRBJ2-2): EAGVAQSPRYKIIEKRQSVAFWCNPISGHATLYWYQQILGQGPKLLIQFQNNGVVDDSQLPKDRFSAERLKGVDSTLKIQPAKLEDSAVYLCASSLVVRSTGELFFGEGSRLTVL.